This TCR beta chain comes out of a study of OX40 agonist ivuxolimab in advanced cancers. Study-wide background: Among those treated, three patients had partial responses, one with hepatocellular carcinoma and two with cutaneous melanoma. Findings of the study overall: Clonal expansion among partial responders at 0.1-3.0 mg/kg ranked near the lowest. In CD8+ T cells, expanded clones were on average more numerous than in CD4+.

V gave up 4 bases and J gave up 6 bases, with 13 bases separating them. This CDR3 region has 13 residues. The germline V gene encodes CDR1 SGHNT and CDR2 YENEEA. A word on this clone: The antigen is unknown.

Patients who had autoimmune disease history or got systemic immunosuppression were left out. The protocol was immunoSEQ multiplex PCR, while the TCRdb copy is restricted to in-frame clones and leaves out a portion. Of 72,000 or so clones listed, about 84% were seen once; the top ten hold about 5%. This chain uses TRBV11-3 with TRBJ2-7; perhaps D is TRBD1 or TRBD2 (5 bases each). The receptor comes from an adult with an advanced solid tumor such as melanoma, head and neck, liver or kidney cancer. The starting material was CD4+ or CD8+ T cells sorted from blood, obtained in a trial of the OX40 agonist ivuxolimab. This chain's CDR3 is CASSSGTLGEQYF. The CDR3 DNA follows: TGTGCCAGCAGCTCAGGGACCCTTGGCGAGCAGTACTTC.